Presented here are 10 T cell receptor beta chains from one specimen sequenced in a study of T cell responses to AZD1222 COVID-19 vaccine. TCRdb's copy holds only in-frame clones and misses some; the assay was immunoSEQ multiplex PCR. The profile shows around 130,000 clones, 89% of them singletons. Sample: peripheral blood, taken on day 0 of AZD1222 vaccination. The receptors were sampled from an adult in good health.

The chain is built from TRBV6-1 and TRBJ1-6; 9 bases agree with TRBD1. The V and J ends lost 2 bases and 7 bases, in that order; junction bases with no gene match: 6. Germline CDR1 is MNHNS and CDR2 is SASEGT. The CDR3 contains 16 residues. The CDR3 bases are TGTGCCAGCAGTGAACCGGGACAGGGCGAAAATTCACCCCTCCACTTT. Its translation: CASSEPGQGENSPLHF.

CDR3 residues: CASSLAGETQYF. In nucleotides, the CDR3 is TGTGCCAGCAGCTTAGCTGGAGAGACCCAGTACTTC. V and J are TRBV7-2 and TRBJ2-5, with D unresolved. The CDR3 loop spans 12 amino acids. Deletions cut 0 bases from V and 4 bases from J, with 3 bases between. Per the germline V gene, CDR1 is SGHTA and CDR2 is FQGNSA.

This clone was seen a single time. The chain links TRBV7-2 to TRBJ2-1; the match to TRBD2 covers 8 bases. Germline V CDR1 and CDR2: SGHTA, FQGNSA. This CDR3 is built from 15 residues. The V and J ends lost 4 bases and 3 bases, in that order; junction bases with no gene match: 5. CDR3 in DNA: TGTGCCAGCAGCTACAGCGGGAGAGACTACAATGAGCAGTTCTTC. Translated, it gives CASSYSGRDYNEQFF.

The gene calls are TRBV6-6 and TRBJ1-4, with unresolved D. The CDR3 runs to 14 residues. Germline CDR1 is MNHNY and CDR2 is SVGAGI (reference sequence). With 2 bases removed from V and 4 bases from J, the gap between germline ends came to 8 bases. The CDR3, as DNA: TGTGCCAGCAGTTACGGAGGAGTTAATGAAAAACTGTTTTTT. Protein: CASSYGGVNEKLFF.

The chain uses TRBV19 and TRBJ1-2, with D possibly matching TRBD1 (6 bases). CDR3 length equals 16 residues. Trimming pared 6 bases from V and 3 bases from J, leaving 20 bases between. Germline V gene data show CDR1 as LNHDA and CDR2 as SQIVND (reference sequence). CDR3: CASRVLPGAEDYGYTF. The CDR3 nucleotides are TGTGCCAGTAGAGTTTTGCCGGGGGCGGAGGACTATGGCTACACCTTC.

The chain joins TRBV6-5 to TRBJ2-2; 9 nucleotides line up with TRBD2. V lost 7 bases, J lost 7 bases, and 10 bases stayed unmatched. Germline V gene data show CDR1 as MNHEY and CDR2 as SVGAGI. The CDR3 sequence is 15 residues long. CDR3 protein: CASILLAGSVGELFF. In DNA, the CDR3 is TGTGCCAGCATCTTGCTAGCGGGGTCGGTCGGGGAGCTGTTTTTT.

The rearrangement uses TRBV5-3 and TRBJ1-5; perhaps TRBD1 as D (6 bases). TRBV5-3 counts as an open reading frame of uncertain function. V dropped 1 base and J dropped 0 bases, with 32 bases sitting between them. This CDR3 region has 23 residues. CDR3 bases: TGTGCCAGAAGCTTGCGGCACAGGGAACTTGGACAAGGGACAAGGCATAGCAATCAGCCCCAGCATTTT. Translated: CARSLRHRELGQGTRHSNQPQHF.

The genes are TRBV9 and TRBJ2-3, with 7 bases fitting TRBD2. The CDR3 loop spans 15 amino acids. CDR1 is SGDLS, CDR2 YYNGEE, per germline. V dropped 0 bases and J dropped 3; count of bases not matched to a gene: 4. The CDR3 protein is CASSVAGGRTDTQYF. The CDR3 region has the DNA TGTGCCAGCAGCGTAGCTGGCGGGAGAACAGATACGCAGTATTTT. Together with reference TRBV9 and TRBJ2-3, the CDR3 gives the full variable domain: DSGVTQTPKHLITATGQRVTLRCSPRSGDLSVYWYQQSLDQGLQFLIQYYNGEERAKGNILERFSAQQFPDLHSELNLSSLELGDSALYFCASSVAGGRTDTQYFGPGTRLTVL.

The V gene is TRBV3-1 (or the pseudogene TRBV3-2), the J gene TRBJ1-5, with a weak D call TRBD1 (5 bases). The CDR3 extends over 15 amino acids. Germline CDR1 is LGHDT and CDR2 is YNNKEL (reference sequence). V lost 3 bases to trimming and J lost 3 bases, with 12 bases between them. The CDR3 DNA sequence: TGTGCCAGCAGCCAGGGGCCAGGGACCAATCAGCCCCAGCATTTT. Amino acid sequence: CASSQGPGTNQPQHF.

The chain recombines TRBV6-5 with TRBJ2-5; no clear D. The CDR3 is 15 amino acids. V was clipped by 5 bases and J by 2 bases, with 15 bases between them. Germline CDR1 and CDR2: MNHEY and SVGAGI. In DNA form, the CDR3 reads TGTGCCAGCAGTCATAATCCTTGGACGCAAGAGACCCAGTACTTC. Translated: CASSHNPWTQETQYF.